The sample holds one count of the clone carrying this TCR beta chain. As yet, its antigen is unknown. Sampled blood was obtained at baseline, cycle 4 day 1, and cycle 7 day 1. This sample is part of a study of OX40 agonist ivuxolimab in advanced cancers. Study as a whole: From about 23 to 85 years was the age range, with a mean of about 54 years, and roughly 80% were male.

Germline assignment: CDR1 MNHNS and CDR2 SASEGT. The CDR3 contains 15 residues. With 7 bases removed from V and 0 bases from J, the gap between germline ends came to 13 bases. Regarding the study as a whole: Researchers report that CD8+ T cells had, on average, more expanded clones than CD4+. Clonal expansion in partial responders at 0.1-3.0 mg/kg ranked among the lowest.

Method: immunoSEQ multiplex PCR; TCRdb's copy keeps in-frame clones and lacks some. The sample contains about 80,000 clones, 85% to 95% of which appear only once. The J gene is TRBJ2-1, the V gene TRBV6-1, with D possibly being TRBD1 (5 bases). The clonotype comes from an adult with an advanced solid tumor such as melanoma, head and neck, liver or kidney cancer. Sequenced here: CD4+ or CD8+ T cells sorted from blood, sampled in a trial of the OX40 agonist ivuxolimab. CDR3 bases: TGTGCCAGCAATAGACGAGACAGCTCCTACAATGAGCAGTTCTTC. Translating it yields CASNRRDSSYNEQFF.